Listed below are T cell receptor beta chains from one sample, sequenced in a study of OX40 agonist ivuxolimab in advanced cancers. The assay was immunoSEQ multiplex PCR, and TCRdb's table has in-frame clones only and misses some. Counted here are over 150,000 clones, roughly 92% occurring once; the ten biggest clones make up about 0.33%. The sample here was CD4+ or CD8+ T cells sorted from blood, taken in a trial of the OX40 agonist ivuxolimab. Receptors were obtained from an adult with an advanced solid tumor such as melanoma, head and neck, liver or kidney cancer. Both conserved end residues are trimmed from each CDR3. Each record gives: V gene, J gene, CDR3 protein.

>TRBV7-2|TRBJ2-7
ASSSRTSGSRRDEQY
>TRBV7-9|TRBJ1-3
ASSAQGVGAGNTIY
>TRBV5-1|TRBJ2-7
ASSLTDRALTYEQY
>TRBV18|TRBJ2-7
ASSPGQGHSYEQY
>TRBV15|TRBJ1-2
ATSRERGEGDGYT
>TRBV19|TRBJ1-1
ASSLGRGGAF
>TRBV6-5|TRBJ1-2
ASSYWTGVDGYT
>TRBV5-3|TRBJ1-5
ARSYDPSNQPQH
>TRBV4-3|TRBJ2-2
ASSQDSGPGELF
>TRBV7-2|TRBJ1-2
ASSLFDGYT
>TRBV5-1|TRBJ2-3
ASSRDRGSTDTQY
>TRBV6-5|TRBJ1-2
ASSYSGRGLLDGYT
>TRBV2|TRBJ1-4
ASSGMGGKLF
>TRBV6-5|TRBJ2-6
ASSSLMGTGANVLT
>TRBV10-3|TRBJ2-7
AISESKQYEQY
>TRBV6-1|TRBJ2-6
ASSSSGANVLT
>TRBV9|TRBJ1-1
ASSPLLGFGTEAF
>TRBV28|TRBJ2-5
ASSSGSQGLETQY
>TRBV4-3|TRBJ2-7
ASSQGAGRASEQY
>TRBV12-5|TRBJ2-2
ASGRTPGQGNTGELF
>TRBV7-2|TRBJ2-7
ASSPRAGGNYEQY
>TRBV2|TRBJ2-5
AAIVEGAGETQY